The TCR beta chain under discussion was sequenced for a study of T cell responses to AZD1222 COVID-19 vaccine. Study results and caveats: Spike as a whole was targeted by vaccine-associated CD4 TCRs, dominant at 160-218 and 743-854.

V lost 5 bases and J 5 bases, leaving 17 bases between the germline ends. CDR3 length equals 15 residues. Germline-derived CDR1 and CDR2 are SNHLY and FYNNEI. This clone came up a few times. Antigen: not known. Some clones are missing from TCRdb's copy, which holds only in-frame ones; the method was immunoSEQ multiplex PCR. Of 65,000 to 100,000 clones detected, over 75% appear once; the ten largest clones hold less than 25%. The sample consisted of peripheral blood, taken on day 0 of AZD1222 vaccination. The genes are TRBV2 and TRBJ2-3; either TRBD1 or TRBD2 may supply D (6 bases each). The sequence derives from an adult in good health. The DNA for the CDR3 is TGTGCCAGCAGTAAGGGGGGAGGAGGGCGAGATACGCAGTATTTT. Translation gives CASSKGGGGRDTQYF. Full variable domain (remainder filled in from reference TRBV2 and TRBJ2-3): EPEVTQTPSHQVTQMGQEVILRCVPISNHLYFYWYRQILGQKVEFLVSFYNNEISEKSEIFDDQFSVERPDGSNFTLKIRSTKLEDSAMYFCASSKGGGGRDTQYFGPGTRLTVL.